Listed here are 5 T cell receptor beta chains from one sample, sequenced in a study of blood T cell repertoires in COVID-19. Libraries were prepared by immunoSEQ multiplex PCR; TCRdb keeps only in-frame clonotypes and omits some of them. The repertoire holds some 180,000 clones, around 85% seen once, with less than 25% in the top ten. The material sequenced was peripheral blood. These receptor sequences come from a man in his sixties or seventies with active or convalescent COVID-19.

This clone appeared a few times. This chain uses TRBV5-4 with TRBJ1-1; tentatively, D is TRBD1 (6 bases). From germline, CDR1 is SGHNT and CDR2 YYREEE (reference sequence). With 4 bases removed from V and 3 bases from J, the gap between germline ends came to 22 bases. The CDR3 has 17 residues. The CDR3, as DNA: TGTGCCAGCAGCCCAGGAACTAACAGGGTTTTGGACACTGAAGCTTTCTTT. This encodes CASSPGTNRVLDTEAFF. The full variable domain, completed using reference TRBV5-4 and TRBJ1-1, is ETGVTQSPTHLIKTRGQQVTLRCSSQSGHNTVSWYQQALGQGPQFIFQYYREEENGRGNFPPRFSGLQFPNYSSELNVNALELDDSALYLCASSPGTNRVLDTEAFFGQGTRLTVV.

The rearrangement joins TRBV10-1 to TRBJ1-2; D is possibly TRBD1 (5 bases). The CDR3 totals 15 residues. V shed 6 bases and J shed 2 bases, with 16 bases lying between them. In germline, CDR1 is WNHNN, CDR2 SYGVQD (reference sequence). The CDR3 here is CASRTGDGRNYGYTF. For the CDR3, the DNA is TGCGCCAGCAGAACGGGGGATGGCAGAAACTATGGCTACACCTTC.

J is TRBJ2-2 and V is TRBV7-9; tentatively, D is TRBD1 (6 bases). The V gene's germline CDR1 is SEHNR and CDR2 FQNEAQ (reference sequence). Trimming removed 4 bases at V and 5 bases at J, with 8 bases between. The CDR3 sequence is 13 residues long. The CDR3 sequence: CASSYQGTGELFF. CDR3 nucleotides: TGTGCCAGCAGCTACCAGGGGACCGGGGAGCTGTTTTTT.

J is TRBJ1-2 and V is TRBV30; 7 nucleotides agree with TRBD1. The junction had 19 bases not matched to a gene; V was cut back by 4 bases and J by 2 bases. The CDR3 runs 18 residues. The V gene's germline CDR1 is GTSNPN and CDR2 SVGIG (reference sequence). The CDR3 bases are TGTGCCTGGACTACTCCCGGGACAGTGACGATTTCGAACTATGGCTACACCTTC. Protein: CAWTTPGTVTISNYGYTF. The full variable domain, its missing parts supplied by reference TRBV30 and TRBJ1-2, is SQTIHQWPATLVQPVGSPLSLECTVEGTSNPNLYWYRQAAGRGLQLLFYSVGIGQISSEVPQNLSASRPQDRQFILSSKKLLLSDSGFYLCAWTTPGTVTISNYGYTFGSGTRLTVV.

This clone was recorded once. The chain uses TRBV28 and TRBJ2-1, with TRBD2 matching 13 bases. From germline, CDR1 is MDHEN and CDR2 SYDVKM. The CDR3 is 18 residues long. V shed 5 bases, J shed 7 bases, and the junction held 14 bases outside the gene matches. CDR3 bases: TGTGCCAGCAGTACACGGAGACCGGGACTAGCGGGACCAAATGAGCAGTTCTTC. Its translation: CASSTRRPGLAGPNEQFF.